The source of this TCR beta chain is a study of blood T cell repertoires in COVID-19. The overall study: Samples came from the United States, Italy and Spain, spanning acute and convalescent COVID-19. PBMCs, B-cell-depleted T cells, or T cells provided the cDNA or gDNA that made up the material.

Germline values: CDR1 SGHAT, CDR2 FQNNGV. This CDR3 contains 15 residues. J gave up 4 bases and V 2 bases, and 7 bases lay outside the gene matches. Generated by immunoSEQ multiplex PCR, the TCRdb table keeps only in-frame clones and is missing some. The sample records 270,000 or so clones, roughly 84% being singletons. The chain combines TRBV11-2 with TRBJ1-2; 7 positions agree with TRBD1. This TCR derives from a woman aged 18-30 years with acute or convalescent COVID-19. Sequencing was performed on peripheral blood. The DNA for the CDR3 is TGTGCCAGCAGCTTAATAGGGGACAGTTTCTATGGCTACACCTTC. Translating it yields CASSLIGDSFYGYTF. The whole variable domain, filled in from reference TRBV11-2 and TRBJ1-2, reads EAGVAQSPRYKIIEKRQSVAFWCNPISGHATLYWYQQILGQGPKLLIQFQNNGVVDDSQLPKDRFSAERLKGVDSTLKIQPAKLEDSAVYLCASSLIGDSFYGYTFGSGTRLTVV.